Each of the 21 T cell receptor beta chains below was sequenced from the same sample in a study of memory CD4+ T cells and cytomegalovirus serostatus. The sort gate was single viable CD3+CD4+CD8-CD45RO+ cells for memory CD4+ T cells. The assay was immunoSEQ multiplex PCR, and TCRdb's table has in-frame clones only and misses some. This table holds 84,000 or so clones, 65% to 85% found once. Sequencing was done on a sample of memory CD4+ T cells from blood. These receptors were taken from an adult in good health and CMV-seronegative.

The chain carries TRBV7-3 and TRBJ2-5, with D perhaps TRBD2 (5 bases). CDR3 size: 15 residues. V was shortened by 1 base and J by 1 base, with 10 bases between the two germline ends. Germline CDR1 reads SGHTA; CDR2 reads FQGTGA. In nucleotides, the CDR3 is TGTGCCAGCAGCTTAATCGGGATCCCCCAAGAGACCCAGTACTTC. Translation: CASSLIGIPQETQYF. Drawing the rest from reference TRBV7-3 and TRBJ2-5, the complete variable domain is GAGVSQTPSNKVTEKGKYVELRCDPISGHTALYWYRQSLGQGPEFLIYFQGTGAADDSGLPNDRFFAVRPEGSVSTLKIQRTERGDSAVYLCASSLIGIPQETQYFGPGTRLLVL.

This clone appeared once. Mismatch with germline at one junction end may stem from a read error. The chain recombines TRBV7-7 with TRBJ2-7; 10 bases agree with TRBD2. Per the germline V gene, CDR1 is SSHAT and CDR2 is FNYEAQ (reference sequence). The CDR3 consists of 14 residues. In nucleotides, the CDR3 is TGTGCTAGCAGCACGGGACTAGCGCGAAGCGAGCAGTACTTC. Translation: CASSTGLARSEQYF.

The rearrangement joins TRBV9 to TRBJ2-1, with 10 positions matching TRBD2. This CDR3 is 17 amino acids long. Germline-derived CDR1 and CDR2 are SGDLS and YYNGEE. Trimming removed 4 bases from V and 5 bases from J; junction bases left unmatched: 12. CDR3 coding DNA: TGTGCCAGCAGCCGGTTAGCGGGGGGACGGATGCACAATGAGCAGTTCTTC. Amino acid sequence: CASSRLAGGRMHNEQFF.

This clone was seen a few times. The chain is built from TRBV19 and TRBJ2-7, with D perhaps TRBD2 (7 bases). This CDR3 spans 17 amino acids. Trimming stripped 7 bases from V and 2 bases from J, with 24 bases between. The germline gives CDR1 LNHDA, CDR2 SQIVND (reference sequence). CDR3: CASTTGGGAGIPYEQYF. DNA for the CDR3: TGTGCCAGTACCACTGGGGGGGGCGCCGGGATCCCCTACGAGCAGTACTTC.

The chain combines TRBV15 with TRBJ2-1, with 7 bases fitting TRBD2. Germline V gene lookup returns CDR1 LNHNV and CDR2 YYDKDF (reference sequence). V shed 5 bases, J shed 7 bases, and the junction held 8 bases outside the gene matches. The CDR3 has 14 residues. CDR3 sequence (DNA): TGTGCCACCAGCGGCCGGGACTACCTTAATGAGCAGTTCTTC. Encoded protein: CATSGRDYLNEQFF.

The rearrangement uses TRBV6-1 and TRBJ2-2, with D possibly being TRBD1 (6 bases). V gave up 4 bases and J gave up 0 bases, with 12 bases separating them. The CDR3 is made up of 16 amino acids. Looked up from germline, CDR1 is MNHNS and CDR2 is SASEGT. CDR3: CASSVVTGTNTGELFF. The CDR3 DNA follows: TGTGCCAGCAGTGTTGTTACAGGGACGAACACCGGGGAGCTGTTTTTT.

This clone showed up just once. The rearrangement links TRBV9 to TRBJ2-2; 9 positions agree with TRBD2. This CDR3 contains 17 residues. The J segment lost 1 base and the V segment lost 0 bases, leaving 4 bases of the junction unmatched. In germline, CDR1 is SGDLS, CDR2 YYNGEE. CDR3 bases: TGTGCCAGCAGCGTAGAAGCTAGCGGGGTGAACACCGGGGAGCTGTTTTTT. It translates to CASSVEASGVNTGELFF.

The gene calls are TRBV10-2 and TRBJ2-1; 7 bases are shared with TRBD1. The CDR3 contains 13 residues. The ends lost 6 bases at V and 7 bases at J; junction bases unmatched: 6. From germline, CDR1 is WSHSY and CDR2 SAAADI. Here the CDR3 reads CASSPGGVNEQFF. As DNA, the CDR3 is TGCGCCAGCAGCCCAGGGGGAGTGAATGAGCAGTTCTTC.

The chain is built from TRBV5-1 and TRBJ2-5; 11 nucleotides line up with TRBD1. Germline CDR1 SGHRS, CDR2 YFSETQ. The CDR3 is made up of 14 amino acids. J was trimmed by 4 bases and V by 7 bases; bases with no gene match: 6. Here the CDR3 DNA reads TGCGCCAGCTCCGCCGGGACAGGGGGAGAGACCCAGTACTTC. It translates to CASSAGTGGETQYF.

CDR3 region: CASSDWAGKNTGELFF. Here the CDR3 DNA reads TGTGCCAGCAGTGACTGGGCAGGCAAAAACACCGGGGAGCTGTTTTTT. The genes are TRBV6-4 and TRBJ2-2; no clear D gene. CDR1 is MRHNA, CDR2 SNTAGT, per germline. There are 16 residues in the CDR3. V lost 1 base and J 2 bases, leaving 11 bases between the germline ends.

The chain joins TRBV6-1 to TRBJ1-1; the match to TRBD1 covers 7 bases. V was pared by 4 bases and J by 2 bases, with 13 bases of the junction left unmatched. Germline V gene data show CDR1 as MNHNS and CDR2 as SASEGT. This CDR3 region has 17 residues. The CDR3 nucleotides are TGTGCCAGCAGTGGACAGGGATTCGGCATAATCAACACTGAAGCTTTCTTT. As protein: CASSGQGFGIINTEAFF.

V gene TRBV5-8 combines with J gene TRBJ1-3; no clear D gene. Germline loops: CDR1 SGHTS, CDR2 YDEGEE. Trimming stripped 0 bases from V and 0 bases from J, with 7 bases between. CDR3 length: 15 residues. CDR3 region: CASSLDEVSGNTIYF. The CDR3 region has the DNA TGTGCCAGCAGCTTGGACGAAGTCTCTGGAAACACCATATATTTT.

This clone was picked up one time. The CDR3 DNA reads as TGTGCCAGCTCACCTTCGGGGGCGAATGAAAAACTGTTTTTT. Translating gives CASSPSGANEKLFF. The J gene is TRBJ1-4, the V gene TRBV18, with D tentatively TRBD1 (6 bases). V dropped 3 bases and J dropped 5 bases, with 10 bases sitting between them. The CDR3 has 14 amino acids. CDR1 and CDR2 (germline): KGHSH, LQKENI.

The chain joins TRBV2 to TRBJ2-3; perhaps D is TRBD1 or TRBD2 (6 bases each). V dropped 6 bases and J dropped 2 bases, with 15 bases sitting between them. There are 15 residues in the CDR3. Germline V lookup: CDR1 SNHLY, CDR2 FYNNEI. The DNA for the CDR3 is TGTGCCAGCAGCGCGGGACACCCCCTCACAGATACGCAGTATTTT. Its translation: CASSAGHPLTDTQYF.

V usage is TRBV18 and J usage is TRBJ1-5; D is unresolved. The CDR3 runs to 13 residues. Per germline, CDR1 KGHSH and CDR2 LQKENI. Trimming took 2 bases from V and 7 from J, leaving 9 bases between them. This chain's CDR3 is CASSPGVRQPQHF. The CDR3 region has the DNA TGTGCCAGCTCACCAGGGGTCCGGCAGCCCCAGCATTTT.

The CDR3, as DNA: TGTGCCAGCTCACCCGACCATCTCGGACAGGGACCTCGATATGGCTACACCTTC. Its protein product is CASSPDHLGQGPRYGYTF. This chain links TRBV18 with TRBJ1-2; TRBD1 agrees at 8 bases. The CDR3 has 18 residues. With 3 bases clipped from V and 5 bases from J, the junction kept 17 bases outside the gene matches. Germline lookup yields CDR1 KGHSH and CDR2 LQKENI.

The rearrangement uses TRBV10-3 and TRBJ1-5, with TRBD1 as a possible D gene (6 bases). The CDR3 length is 15 residues. V shed 0 bases and J shed 7 bases, with 13 bases lying between them. Per the germline V gene, CDR1 is ENHRY and CDR2 is SYGVKD. In nucleotides, the CDR3 is TGTGCCATCAGTGAGTCGACAGGTAGCGGACAGCCCCAGCATTTT. Its translation is CAISESTGSGQPQHF.

The chain carries TRBV6-4 and TRBJ1-6; 10 positions agree with TRBD1. This CDR3 comprises 18 residues. Per germline, CDR1 MRHNA and CDR2 SNTAGT. J was trimmed by 6 bases and V by 1 base; bases with no gene match: 9. The CDR3 sequence: CASSDYGVDRGLNSPLHF. In nucleotides, the CDR3 is TGTGCCAGCAGTGACTACGGGGTTGACAGGGGGCTTAATTCACCCCTCCACTTT.

This clone occurred once. The chain employs TRBV11-2 and TRBJ2-3; 11 bases are a match to TRBD1. Germline assignment: CDR1 SGHAT and CDR2 FQNNGV. J gave up 3 bases and V 5 bases, and 10 bases lay outside the gene matches. CDR3 length: 17 amino acids. The CDR3 DNA follows: TGTGCCAGCAGCGCCACGGGGACAGGGGGTTCGACAGATACGCAGTATTTT. Protein product: CASSATGTGGSTDTQYF.

V usage is TRBV29-1 and J usage is TRBJ2-2; tentative D call: TRBD2 (5 bases). Trimming left V 6 bases short and J 6 bases short, with 14 bases between. The germline V gene encodes CDR1 SQVTM and CDR2 ANQGSEA. The CDR3 is 13 residues long. The CDR3 here is CSVTHGGAGELFF. In DNA, the CDR3 is TGCAGCGTAACCCATGGAGGCGCCGGGGAGCTGTTTTTT.

The V call is TRBV7-2, the J call TRBJ1-2; no reliable D call. Trimming removed 4 bases at V and 4 bases at J, with 16 bases between. This CDR3 comprises 15 residues. Germline CDR1 reads SGHTA; CDR2 reads FQGNSA. The CDR3 protein is CASSSMGGEAYGYTF. As DNA, the CDR3 is TGTGCCAGCAGCTCCATGGGCGGGGAGGCCTATGGCTACACCTTC.